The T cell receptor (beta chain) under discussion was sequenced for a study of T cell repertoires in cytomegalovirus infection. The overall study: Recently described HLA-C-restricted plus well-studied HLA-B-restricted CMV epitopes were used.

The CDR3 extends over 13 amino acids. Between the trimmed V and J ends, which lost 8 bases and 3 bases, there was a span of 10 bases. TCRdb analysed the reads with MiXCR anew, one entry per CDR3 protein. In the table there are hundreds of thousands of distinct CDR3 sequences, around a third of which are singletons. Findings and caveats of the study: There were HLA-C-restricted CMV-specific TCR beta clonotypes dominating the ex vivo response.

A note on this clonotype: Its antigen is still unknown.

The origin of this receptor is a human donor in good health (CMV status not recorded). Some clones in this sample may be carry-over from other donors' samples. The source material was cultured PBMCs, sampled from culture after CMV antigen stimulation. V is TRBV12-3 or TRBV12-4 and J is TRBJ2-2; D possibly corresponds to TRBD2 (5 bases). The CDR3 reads CASLGGYTGELFF. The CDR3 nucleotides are TGTGCCAGCCTAGGAGGTTACACCGGGGAGCTGTTTTTT.